A selection of T cell receptor beta chains follows, all from one sample in a study of siplizumab effects on memory and regulatory T cells. Profiled with immunoSEQ multiplex PCR; TCRdb holds only in-frame clones, not every one. The sample comprises more than 95,000 clones, roughly 94% of which are singletons, and roughly 1.8% rests with the top ten. Sequencing used non-Treg CD4+ T cells sorted from blood. All receptors come from a human donor in good health. Both conserved end residues are part of each CDR3. Each record gives: D gene, V gene, J gene, clone size, CDR3 DNA, CDR3 protein. The D gene is left open where the match is weak. Clone size is shown for a subset of rows, as once, few, many or a class of expanded clone.

d_call: TRBD1; v_call: TRBV25-1; j_call: TRBJ1-6; clone_size: .; cdr3_nt: TGTGCCAGCAGTGAATCCCACAGGGGGAGATCACCCCTCCACTTT; cdr3_aa: CASSESHRGRSPLHF
d_call: .; v_call: TRBV6-5; j_call: TRBJ2-3; clone_size: .; cdr3_nt: TGTGCCAGCAGTTACCACCCAGCGGATACGCAGTATTTT; cdr3_aa: CASSYHPADTQYF
d_call: .; v_call: TRBV6-1; j_call: TRBJ1-1; clone_size: .; cdr3_nt: TGTGCCAGCAGCCCAGGGAGATGGAACACTGAAGCTTTCTTT; cdr3_aa: CASSPGRWNTEAFF
d_call: .; v_call: TRBV7-8; j_call: TRBJ1-5; clone_size: .; cdr3_nt: TGTGCCAGCAGCTTACGCCGGGGGATTTATCAGCCCCAGCATTTT; cdr3_aa: CASSLRRGIYQPQHF
d_call: .; v_call: TRBV6-6; j_call: TRBJ1-2; clone_size: .; cdr3_nt: TGTGCCAGCAGCTCTGCCTTCTATGGCTACACCTTC; cdr3_aa: CASSSAFYGYTF
d_call: TRBD1; v_call: TRBV12-5; j_call: TRBJ1-5; clone_size: once; cdr3_nt: TGTGCTAGTGGACGACAGGGTAGCAATCAGCCCCAGCATTTT; cdr3_aa: CASGRQGSNQPQHF
d_call: TRBD1; v_call: TRBV5-1; j_call: TRBJ2-2; clone_size: .; cdr3_nt: TGCGCCAGCTTTAAAGGGGGCGTAAACACCGGGGAGCTGTTTTTT; cdr3_aa: CASFKGGVNTGELFF
d_call: .; v_call: TRBV6-1; j_call: TRBJ1-5; clone_size: .; cdr3_nt: TGTGCCAGCAGTCGGACAGCTTATAGCAATCAGCCCCAGCATTTT; cdr3_aa: CASSRTAYSNQPQHF
d_call: .; v_call: TRBV5-6; j_call: TRBJ1-2; clone_size: .; cdr3_nt: TGTGCCAGCAGCCCACGGATTAACTATGGCTACACCTTC; cdr3_aa: CASSPRINYGYTF
d_call: .; v_call: TRBV6-5; j_call: TRBJ2-1; clone_size: .; cdr3_nt: TGTGCCAGCAAAGGGGGTACCTACAATGAGCAGTTCTTC; cdr3_aa: CASKGGTYNEQFF
d_call: TRBD1; v_call: TRBV18; j_call: TRBJ2-6; clone_size: .; cdr3_nt: TGTGCCAGCTCACCCCCAGGACAGGGATACTCTGGGGCCAACGTCCTGACTTTC; cdr3_aa: CASSPPGQGYSGANVLTF
d_call: .; v_call: TRBV6-5; j_call: TRBJ2-5; clone_size: .; cdr3_nt: TGTGCCAGCTCCAGCAGCCGGGGTTGGGAGACCCAGTACTTC; cdr3_aa: CASSSSRGWETQYF
d_call: .; v_call: TRBV6-7; j_call: TRBJ2-7; clone_size: .; cdr3_nt: TGTGCCAGCCCGGACAGCCGTCTCGAGCAGTACTTC; cdr3_aa: CASPDSRLEQYF
d_call: .; v_call: TRBV7-9; j_call: TRBJ1-1; clone_size: .; cdr3_nt: TGTGCCAGCAGCTTAAAGGTCGGGGGGAACACTGAAGCTTTCTTT; cdr3_aa: CASSLKVGGNTEAFF
d_call: .; v_call: TRBV12-5; j_call: TRBJ1-5; clone_size: .; cdr3_nt: TGTGCTAGTGGTTTGTCAGGGACAAATAATCAGCCCCAGCATTTT; cdr3_aa: CASGLSGTNNQPQHF
d_call: TRBD1; v_call: TRBV7-2; j_call: TRBJ1-2; clone_size: .; cdr3_nt: TGTGCCAGCAGCGAGGGACAGACCTTCTTTGGCTACACCTTC; cdr3_aa: CASSEGQTFFGYTF
d_call: TRBD2; v_call: TRBV19; j_call: TRBJ2-7; clone_size: .; cdr3_nt: TGTGCCAGTAGTAGGACTAGCGGGAGTCCCCACGAGCAGTACTTC; cdr3_aa: CASSRTSGSPHEQYF
d_call: TRBD1; v_call: TRBV10-3; j_call: TRBJ2-7; clone_size: .; cdr3_nt: TGTGCCATCAGTGAGTTGAGGTTGCTTGCGCCGCGTACAGGGGGCAACGAGCAGTACTTC; cdr3_aa: CAISELRLLAPRTGGNEQYF
d_call: TRBD2; v_call: TRBV5-1; j_call: TRBJ2-1; clone_size: .; cdr3_nt: TGCGCCAGCAGCACCGGGACTAGCGGGGGGCTAGACAATGAGCAGTTCTTC; cdr3_aa: CASSTGTSGGLDNEQFF
d_call: .; v_call: TRBV14; j_call: TRBJ2-7; clone_size: .; cdr3_nt: TGTGCCAGCAGCCATCTTCATCCGGGACACCCCTACGAGCAGTACTTC; cdr3_aa: CASSHLHPGHPYEQYF
d_call: TRBD1; v_call: TRBV5-8; j_call: TRBJ2-3; clone_size: .; cdr3_nt: TGTGCCAGCAGCTCGGGACAGGGCAGAACAGATACGCAGTATTTT; cdr3_aa: CASSSGQGRTDTQYF
d_call: TRBD2; v_call: TRBV4-1; j_call: TRBJ2-1; clone_size: .; cdr3_nt: TGCGCCAGCAGCCAAGGCGGGAGCCTGAACAATGAGCAGTTCTTC; cdr3_aa: CASSQGGSLNNEQFF
d_call: .; v_call: TRBV27; j_call: TRBJ2-3; clone_size: .; cdr3_nt: TGTGCCAGCCCCACCCCGCGGGATAGCACAGATACGCAGTATTTT; cdr3_aa: CASPTPRDSTDTQYF
d_call: .; v_call: TRBV9; j_call: TRBJ2-3; clone_size: .; cdr3_nt: TGTGCCAGCAGCGTAGTTCCGCTTAGCACAGATACGCAGTATTTT; cdr3_aa: CASSVVPLSTDTQYF
d_call: TRBD1; v_call: TRBV6-5; j_call: TRBJ1-2; clone_size: once; cdr3_nt: TGTGCCAGCAGGATCACAGGGGCGGACGGCTACACCTTC; cdr3_aa: CASRITGADGYTF
d_call: TRBD2; v_call: TRBV30; j_call: TRBJ2-2; clone_size: .; cdr3_nt: TGTGCCTGGAGTCTCATAGCGGGACGAACCGGGGAGCTGTTTTTT; cdr3_aa: CAWSLIAGRTGELFF
d_call: TRBD1; v_call: TRBV4-1; j_call: TRBJ2-7; clone_size: .; cdr3_nt: TGCGCCAGCAGCCAACAGACAGGGTACGAGCAGTACTTC; cdr3_aa: CASSQQTGYEQYF
d_call: TRBD1; v_call: TRBV7-6; j_call: TRBJ2-7; clone_size: .; cdr3_nt: TGTGCCAGCAGCTTGGGACAGCTAACCTACGAGCAGTACTTC; cdr3_aa: CASSLGQLTYEQYF
d_call: .; v_call: TRBV6-1; j_call: TRBJ2-7; clone_size: .; cdr3_nt: TGTGCCAGCAGAATCCTAGGGGGGGGCTACGAGCAGTACTTC; cdr3_aa: CASRILGGGYEQYF
d_call: TRBD1; v_call: TRBV5-1; j_call: TRBJ2-3; clone_size: .; cdr3_nt: TGCGCCAGCAGCTATGGACAGGGGGGAAGAGAAATTTCAGATACGCAGTATTTT; cdr3_aa: CASSYGQGGREISDTQYF
d_call: .; v_call: TRBV2; j_call: TRBJ1-6; clone_size: .; cdr3_nt: TGTGCCAGCAGCGGAAATAATTCACCCCTCCACTTT; cdr3_aa: CASSGNNSPLHF
d_call: TRBD1; v_call: TRBV6-1; j_call: TRBJ1-5; clone_size: .; cdr3_nt: TGTGCCAGCAGTGAACACGGGACAGGGGGCTGGCAGCCCCAGCATTTT; cdr3_aa: CASSEHGTGGWQPQHF
d_call: .; v_call: TRBV6-4; j_call: TRBJ2-5; clone_size: .; cdr3_nt: TGTGCCAGCAGCCACCAGGGACGGGGTGTGCGGGGGACCCAGTACTTC; cdr3_aa: CASSHQGRGVRGTQYF
d_call: .; v_call: TRBV29-1; j_call: TRBJ2-3; clone_size: .; cdr3_nt: TGCAGCGTTCCAAGCGGAGGGCAGAGCATTCCAGATACGCAGTATTTT; cdr3_aa: CSVPSGGQSIPDTQYF
d_call: .; v_call: TRBV11-2; j_call: TRBJ1-3; clone_size: .; cdr3_nt: TGTGCCAGCAGTGGAGGCTACAACAACACCATATATTTT; cdr3_aa: CASSGGYNNTIYF
d_call: TRBD1; v_call: TRBV5-1; j_call: TRBJ2-1; clone_size: .; cdr3_nt: TGCGCCAGCAGCTTGGCAGTAGGGGGCCAAGGAGAGCAGTTCTTC; cdr3_aa: CASSLAVGGQGEQFF